The sample holds one count of the clone carrying this TCR beta chain. This may stem from a read error, because a much larger clone lies one nucleotide away. This record comes from a study of tumor-infiltrating lymphocytes in primary liver carcinoma. Overall study context: Patients included men and women of 30 to 69 years.

The CDR3 totals 14 residues. Germline assignment: CDR1 SEHNR and CDR2 FQNEAQ (reference sequence). TCR beta cDNA was made from approximately 540 ng total RNA with a constant-region primer. What produced the TCR beta libraries was three nested multiplex PCR rounds using slightly modified ARM-PCR. PCR rounds one and two used TRBV1-TRBV30 forward primers with a C-beta reverse primer for about 9 cycles each. Each CDR3 protein gets one entry after TCRdb re-called the multiplex PCR reads with MiXCR. This sample has about 30,000 distinct CDR3 sequences, with 71% found just once. Taking about 19-31 mg of unsorted bulk tissue, the authors co-extracted RNA and DNA. The cohort consisted of patients whose primary liver carcinoma was surgically resected.

The TCR sequence derives from a woman in her twenties or thirties with primary liver carcinoma and hepatitis B virus infection. The sequenced material came from liver tumor tissue from sampling region 3. Specified subset: tumor region T3, left-lateral pole. The V gene is TRBV7-9, the J gene TRBJ2-5, with D perhaps TRBD1 (6 bases). The CDR3 DNA sequence: TGTTCCATCAGCTTAAAGGGGGAACGAGAGACCCAGTACTTC. It specifies CSISLKGERETQYF.